The rows below give T cell receptor beta chains drawn from one sample of a study of cytomegalovirus exposure and HLA in healthy donors. The protocol was immunoSEQ multiplex PCR, while the TCRdb copy is restricted to in-frame clones and leaves out a portion. This repertoire shows about 160,000 clones, 60% to 85% found once; its top ten account for 0.65% to 0.95%. Sequencing was carried out using PBMCs. Every receptor here comes from a female donor in good health and CMV-seronegative. The CDR3 runs from the conserved cysteine through the conserved F or W. The D gene is left open where the match is weak. Rows give clone size only sometimes, using once, few, many, or a class for an expanded clone.

clone size: -
V gene: TRBV7-2
D gene: -
J gene: TRBJ2-2
CDR3 DNA: TGTGCCAGCAGCTACCCCCGGGGGAGGTCAGGCACCGGGGAGCTGTTTTTT
CDR3 protein: CASSYPRGRSGTGELFF

clone size: -
V gene: TRBV7-2
D gene: -
J gene: TRBJ1-3
CDR3 DNA: TGTGCCAGCAGCTACCCACAGGGAACTGGAAACACCATATATTTT
CDR3 protein: CASSYPQGTGNTIYF

clone size: few
V gene: TRBV5-1
D gene: -
J gene: TRBJ2-7
CDR3 DNA: TGCGCCAGCAGCTGGGGGCAGGCGAGCTCCTACGAGCAGTACTTC
CDR3 protein: CASSWGQASSYEQYF

clone size: -
V gene: TRBV11-2
D gene: TRBD1
J gene: TRBJ1-1
CDR3 DNA: TGTGCCAGCAGCTCGCCGGGACAGCAGATTTCCTTCACTGAAGCTTTCTTT
CDR3 protein: CASSSPGQQISFTEAFF

clone size: -
V gene: TRBV4-3
D gene: -
J gene: TRBJ1-6
CDR3 DNA: TGCGCCAGCAGCCAAGCCGTCAGCTCCTATAATTCACCCCTCCACTTT
CDR3 protein: CASSQAVSSYNSPLHF

clone size: few
V gene: TRBV7-2
D gene: -
J gene: TRBJ1-5
CDR3 DNA: TGTGCCAGCAGCTTTCCTAATCAGCCCCAGCATTTT
CDR3 protein: CASSFPNQPQHF

clone size: -
V gene: TRBV5-1
D gene: TRBD1
J gene: TRBJ1-5
CDR3 DNA: TGCGCCAGCAGCATGGCAGGGGGTAAGGCTCAGCCCCAGCATTTT
CDR3 protein: CASSMAGGKAQPQHF

clone size: once
V gene: TRBV6-4
D gene: TRBD1
J gene: TRBJ2-7
CDR3 DNA: TGTGCCAGCAGCGCACAACAGGGGTCCTACGAGCAGTACTTC
CDR3 protein: CASSAQQGSYEQYF

clone size: -
V gene: TRBV4-1
D gene: -
J gene: TRBJ1-2
CDR3 DNA: TGCGCCAGCAGCCAAGTCTTCCAGGGAGGCTATGGCTACACCTTC
CDR3 protein: CASSQVFQGGYGYTF

clone size: once
V gene: TRBV7-8
D gene: TRBD1
J gene: TRBJ1-2
CDR3 DNA: TGTGCCAGCAGCTTAGAGCGACAGGGACTCTATGGCTACACCTTC
CDR3 protein: CASSLERQGLYGYTF